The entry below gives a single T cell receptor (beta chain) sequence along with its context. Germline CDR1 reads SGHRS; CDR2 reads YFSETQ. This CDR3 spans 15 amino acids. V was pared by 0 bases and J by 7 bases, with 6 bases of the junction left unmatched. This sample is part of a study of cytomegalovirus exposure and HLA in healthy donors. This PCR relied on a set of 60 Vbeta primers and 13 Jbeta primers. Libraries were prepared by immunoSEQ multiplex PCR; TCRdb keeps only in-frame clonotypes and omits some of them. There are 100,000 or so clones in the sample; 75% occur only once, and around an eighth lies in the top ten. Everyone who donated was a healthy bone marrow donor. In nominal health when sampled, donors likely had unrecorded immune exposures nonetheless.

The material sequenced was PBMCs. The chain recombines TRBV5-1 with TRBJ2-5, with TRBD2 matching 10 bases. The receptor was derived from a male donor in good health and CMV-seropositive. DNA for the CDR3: TGCGCCAGCAGCTTGGAAGCGGGGGGGATTGGGACCCAGTACTTC. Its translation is CASSLEAGGIGTQYF. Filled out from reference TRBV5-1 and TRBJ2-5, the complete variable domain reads KAGVTQTPRYLIKTRGQQVTLSCSPISGHRSVSWYQQTPGQGLQFLFEYFSETQRNKGNFPGRFSGRQFSNSRSEMNVSTLELGDSALYLCASSLEAGGIGTQYFGPGTRLLVL.